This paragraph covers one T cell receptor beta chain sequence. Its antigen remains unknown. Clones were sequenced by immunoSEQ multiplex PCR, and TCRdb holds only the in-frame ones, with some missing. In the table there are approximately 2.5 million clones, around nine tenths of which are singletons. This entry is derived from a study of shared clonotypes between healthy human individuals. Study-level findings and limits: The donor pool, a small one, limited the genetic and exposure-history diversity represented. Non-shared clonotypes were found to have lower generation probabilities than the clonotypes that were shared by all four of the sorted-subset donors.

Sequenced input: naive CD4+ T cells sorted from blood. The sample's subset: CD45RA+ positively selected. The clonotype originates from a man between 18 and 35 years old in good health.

CDR3 sequence reads: CASSADRVGTGELFF. The CDR3 DNA sequence: TGCGCCAGCAGCGCGGACAGGGTCGGGACCGGGGAGCTGTTTTTT. The gene calls are TRBV5-1 and TRBJ2-2, with 8 positions matching TRBD1. CDR3 size: 15 residues. Germline CDR1 and CDR2: SGHRS and YFSETQ. V was clipped by 4 bases and J by 5 bases; unmatched bases: 7. Supplemented by reference TRBV5-1 and TRBJ2-2, the full variable domain reads KAGVTQTPRYLIKTRGQQVTLSCSPISGHRSVSWYQQTPGQGLQFLFEYFSETQRNKGNFPGRFSGRQFSNSRSEMNVSTLELGDSALYLCASSADRVGTGELFFGEGSRLTVL.